The 27 T cell receptor beta chains below all came from one sample that was sequenced in a study of cytomegalovirus exposure and HLA in healthy donors. 60 Vbeta and 13 Jbeta primers were used in PCR. The data were produced by immunoSEQ multiplex PCR, yet TCRdb's version contains in-frame clones alone and is incomplete. The sample shows around 170,000 clones, more than 60% of them seen only once. Sequencing input: PBMCs. All receptors derive from a woman aged 40 to 49 in good health and CMV-seropositive.

The chain is built from TRBV6-5 and TRBJ2-1; D perhaps matches TRBD2 (5 bases). The V and J ends lost 6 bases and 10 bases respectively, with 19 bases between them. Germline V gives CDR1 MNHEY, CDR2 SVGAGI. The CDR3 is made up of 14 amino acids. CDR3 loop: CASRGAARSREQFF. CDR3 in DNA: TGTGCCAGCAGAGGAGCGGCCCGTTCTAGGGAGCAGTTCTTC.

This clone was observed a few times. The J gene is TRBJ2-1, the V gene TRBV7-9, with D tentatively TRBD2 (5 bases). Deletions cut 1 base from V and 4 bases from J, with 11 bases between. The CDR3 totals 15 residues. Per the germline V gene, CDR1 is SEHNR and CDR2 is FQNEAQ (reference sequence). CDR3 coding DNA: TGTGCCAGCAGCTTAGAGGGTCGGGATTACAATGAGCAGTTCTTC. This translates into CASSLEGRDYNEQFF.

The rearrangement joins TRBV5-4 to TRBJ1-5; TRBD1 matches at 9 bases. Germline V gives CDR1 SGHNT, CDR2 YYREEE (reference sequence). The CDR3 consists of 17 residues. V trimming: 4 bases; J trimming: 9 bases; junction bases outside the gene matches: 17. The CDR3 DNA reads as TGTGCCAGCAGCCACACCTCCGGGACAGGGCTCAAGGGGCCCCAGCATTTT. Translation gives CASSHTSGTGLKGPQHF.

This clone appeared once. J is TRBJ1-2 and V is TRBV21-1; TRBD1 is taken as the D call from the table, unchecked against the DNA. TRBV21-1 is a pseudogene. The CDR3 spans 18 residues. Written as DNA, the CDR3 is TGTGCCAGCAGCAAAGATTGGGAACAGGCGGTAGGTTGGAATGGCTACACCTTC. This gives the protein CASSKDWEQAVGWNGYTF.

This chain's CDR3 is CASSRIGGSYNEQFF. The CDR3 DNA follows: TGTGCCAGTAGTAGAATAGGGGGATCTTACAATGAGCAGTTCTTC. The chain combines TRBV19 with TRBJ2-1; D possibly corresponds to TRBD1 (6 bases). V was clipped by 4 bases and J by 4 bases, with 14 bases between them. This CDR3 spans 15 amino acids. CDR1 is LNHDA and CDR2 is SQIVND in the germline V gene (reference sequence).

In this sample, this clone turned up once. The V gene is TRBV5-1, the J gene TRBJ2-5, with TRBD1 identical over 9 bases. CDR1 is SGHRS and CDR2 is YFSETQ in the germline V gene. The CDR3 runs to 16 residues. V gave up 5 bases and J gave up 5 bases; unmatched junction bases: 13. The CDR3 here is CASRPLGVGTGETQYF. The DNA of the CDR3 is TGCGCCAGCAGACCCTTGGGAGTCGGGACAGGGGAGACCCAGTACTTC.

The rearrangement uses TRBV6-1 and TRBJ2-7; D is possibly TRBD2 (5 bases). The CDR3 consists of 14 residues. Germline V gene sequence: CDR1 MNHNS, CDR2 SASEGT. V lost 4 bases to trimming and J lost 3 bases, with 13 bases between them. CDR3 in DNA: TGTGCCAGCAGTGTTGAGGGTCCTGACTACGAGCAGTACTTC. Its translation is CASSVEGPDYEQYF.

This chain joins TRBV7-2 and TRBJ2-7, with TRBD2 matching over 10 bases. V gave up 2 bases and J gave up 3 bases; unmatched junction bases: 4. This CDR3 has 15 residues. Germline loops: CDR1 SGHTA, CDR2 FQGNSA. DNA of the CDR3: TGTGCCAGCAGCTTAAGCGGGGGGGCAATCTACGAGCAGTACTTC. Translating it yields CASSLSGGAIYEQYF.

The chain employs TRBV30 and TRBJ2-7; D unclear. With 1 base removed from V and 3 bases from J, the gap between germline ends came to 7 bases. The CDR3 spans 12 residues. The germline V gene encodes CDR1 GTSNPN and CDR2 SVGIG (reference sequence). CDR3 bases: TGTGCCTGGAGTGGGCAGTTCTACGAGCAGTACTTC. Protein product: CAWSGQFYEQYF. Looking up the rest from reference TRBV30 and TRBJ2-7 gives the full variable domain: SQTIHQWPATLVQPVGSPLSLECTVEGTSNPNLYWYRQAAGRGLQLLFYSVGIGQISSEVPQNLSASRPQDRQFILSSKKLLLSDSGFYLCAWSGQFYEQYFGPGTRLTVT.

The chain recombines TRBV2 with TRBJ1-5; D unclear. The V gene lost 4 bases and the J gene lost 3 bases, with 13 bases spanning the gap. The germline gives CDR1 SNHLY, CDR2 FYNNEI. The CDR3 spans 15 residues. In nucleotides, the CDR3 is TGTGCCAGCAGTGTCGGCGGAGCCTTCAATCAGCCCCAGCATTTT. Translated, it gives CASSVGGAFNQPQHF.

This clone was recorded once. The chain uses TRBV28 and TRBJ1-2; 8 bases are shared with TRBD1. This CDR3 spans 14 amino acids. The J segment lost 3 bases and the V segment lost 11 bases, leaving 11 bases of the junction unmatched. Germline CDR1 MDHEN, CDR2 SYDVKM. The CDR3 sequence: CASGTGSFDYGYTF. CDR3 DNA: TGTGCCTCCGGGACAGGATCCTTCGACTATGGCTACACCTTC.

The chain has TRBV30 and TRBJ2-5, with D perhaps matching TRBD2 (5 bases). Looked up from germline, CDR1 is GTSNPN and CDR2 is SVGIG (reference sequence). This CDR3 contains 14 residues. Trimming stripped 0 bases from V and 5 bases from J, with 13 bases between. The CDR3 sequence: CAWSVTLAGETQYF. CDR3 coding DNA: TGTGCCTGGAGTGTAACCCTAGCTGGGGAGACCCAGTACTTC.

This clone occurred once. The chain's CDR3 is CASSFGQGNYGYTF. The CDR3 bases are TGTGCCAGCAGTTTCGGACAGGGGAACTATGGCTACACCTTC. The V gene is TRBV2, the J gene TRBJ1-2; 9 bases fit TRBD1. CDR3 length equals 14 residues. J lost 2 bases, V lost 5 bases, and 3 bases had no gene match. Germline values: CDR1 SNHLY, CDR2 FYNNEI.

The chain has TRBV29-1 and TRBJ2-2, with 16 nucleotides matching TRBD2. Germline lookup yields CDR1 SQVTM and CDR2 ANQGSEA. With 4 bases clipped from V and 0 bases from J, the junction kept 2 bases outside the gene matches. The CDR3 runs 17 residues. CDR3 protein: CSVAGTSGGANTGELFF. Written as DNA, the CDR3 is TGCAGCGTTGCCGGGACTAGCGGGGGGGCGAACACCGGGGAGCTGTTTTTT.

V is TRBV13 and J is TRBJ2-3; 7 positions match TRBD1. Germline V CDR1 and CDR2: PRHDT, FYEKMQ (reference sequence). The CDR3 has 15 amino acids. V lost 4 bases to trimming and J lost 5 bases; unmatched junction nucleotides: 9. The CDR3 DNA reads TGTGCCAGCAGCTCGCGACAGGGATGGGGAGATACGCAGTATTTT. Protein: CASSSRQGWGDTQYF.

The rearrangement joins TRBV7-2 to TRBJ1-6; 11 bases are shared with TRBD1. V was pared by 7 bases and J by 7 bases, with 6 bases of the junction left unmatched. CDR1 and CDR2 (germline): SGHTA, FQGNSA. CDR3 length equals 15 residues. This CDR3 reads CASTSGTGGNSPLHF. The CDR3 DNA reads as TGTGCCAGCACCTCTGGGACAGGGGGAAATTCACCCCTCCACTTT. Full variable domain (remainder filled in from reference TRBV7-2 and TRBJ1-6): GAGVSQSPSNKVTEKGKDVELRCDPISGHTALYWYRQSLGQGLEFLIYFQGNSAPDKSGLPSDRFSAERTGGSVSTLTIQRTQQEDSAVYLCASTSGTGGNSPLHFGNGTRLTVT.

This chain uses TRBV19 with TRBJ1-1; TRBD1 is a possible D gene (6 bases). V was shortened by 5 bases and J by 4 bases, with 17 bases between the two germline ends. Germline values: CDR1 LNHDA, CDR2 SQIVND (reference sequence). The CDR3 spans 15 residues. CDR3 sequence (DNA): TGTGCCAGTAGTGTCTTCCGGGGGGCGGGCACTGAAGCTTTCTTT. Translation: CASSVFRGAGTEAFF.

V gene TRBV19 combines with J gene TRBJ2-2, with TRBD1 as a possible D gene (5 bases). The CDR3 length is 14 residues. In germline, CDR1 is LNHDA, CDR2 SQIVND (reference sequence). The CDR3 nucleotides read TGTGTCTCGCGCAGACAGCAGAACACCGGGGAGCTGTTTTTT. It encodes CVSRRQQNTGELFF.

CDR3 in amino acids: CASSDSGTSGGAGGELFF. For the CDR3, the DNA is TGTGCCAGCAGCGACTCCGGGACTAGCGGGGGGGCCGGCGGGGAGCTGTTTTTT. This chain links TRBV9 with TRBJ2-2; 16 bases agree with TRBD2. The CDR3 covers 18 residues. Trimming removed 3 bases from V and 7 bases from J; junction bases left unmatched: 9. The germline gives CDR1 SGDLS, CDR2 YYNGEE.

This sequence joins TRBV9 and TRBJ2-1; TRBD1 matches at 11 bases. This CDR3 region has 16 residues. V shed 3 bases, J shed 8 bases, and the junction held 10 bases outside the gene matches. The germline V gene encodes CDR1 SGDLS and CDR2 YYNGEE. The CDR3 sequence is CASSAQPGQGVDEQFF. As DNA, the CDR3 is TGTGCCAGCAGCGCCCAACCGGGACAGGGGGTGGATGAGCAGTTCTTC.

This clone turned up a few times. Additional DNA sequences in this sample encode the identical CDR3. The gene calls are TRBV29-1 and TRBJ2-5; 9 positions agree with TRBD1. J lost 4 bases, V lost 6 bases, and 3 bases had no gene match. The CDR3 spans 12 residues. Germline assignment: CDR1 SQVTM and CDR2 ANQGSEA. CDR3 coding DNA: TGCAGCGTCGACAGGGGGGGAGAGACCCAGTACTTC. Protein sequence: CSVDRGGETQYF. The whole variable domain, remainder taken from reference TRBV29-1 and TRBJ2-5, is SAVISQKPSRDICQRGTSLTIQCQVDSQVTMMFWYRQQPGQSLTLIATANQGSEATYESGFVIDKFPISRPNLTFSTLTVSNMSPEDSSIYLCSVDRGGETQYFGPGTRLLVL.

The rearrangement joins TRBV30 to TRBJ2-1; 12 nucleotides line up with TRBD2. Germline V gives CDR1 GTSNPN, CDR2 SVGIG (reference sequence). V lost 4 bases to trimming and J lost 6 bases; unmatched junction nucleotides: 7. The CDR3 has 15 residues. The CDR3 is CAWTMTSGGSNEQFF. The DNA for the CDR3 is TGTGCCTGGACCATGACTAGCGGGGGATCCAATGAGCAGTTCTTC.

The rearrangement uses TRBV13 and TRBJ2-5; perhaps TRBD1 as D (5 bases). Trimming cost V 4 bases and J 0 bases, with 12 bases left between them. Germline V lookup: CDR1 PRHDT, CDR2 FYEKMQ (reference sequence). This CDR3 region has 15 residues. In DNA form, the CDR3 reads TGTGCCAGCAGCTCCCGACAGAGCTACCAAGAGACCCAGTACTTC. Translating gives CASSSRQSYQETQYF.

The rearrangement links TRBV15 to TRBJ2-7; maybe TRBD1 (6 bases). The CDR3 sequence is 13 residues long. Germline V CDR1 and CDR2: LNHNV, YYDKDF (reference sequence). V lost 0 bases, J lost 3 bases, and 6 bases lay in between. CDR3 region: CATSREGGYEQYF. Here the CDR3 DNA reads TGTGCCACCAGCAGAGAAGGGGGCTACGAGCAGTACTTC.

The rearrangement links TRBV19 to TRBJ2-7; D is ambiguous. The CDR3 loop spans 13 amino acids. Germline V gene sequence: CDR1 LNHDA, CDR2 SQIVND (reference sequence). Trimming took 5 bases from V and 0 from J, leaving 8 bases between them. The CDR3 sequence is CASSWADSYEQYF. In DNA form, the CDR3 reads TGTGCCAGTAGTTGGGCAGACTCCTACGAGCAGTACTTC.

The rearrangement joins TRBV19 to TRBJ1-3, with 9 bases lining up with TRBD1. Germline CDR1 is LNHDA and CDR2 is SQIVND (reference sequence). Trimming at V came to 6 bases and at J to 0 bases, leaving 9 bases not matched to a gene. This CDR3 contains 17 residues. CDR3 sequence reads: CASSKIPGQGSGNTIYF. The DNA for the CDR3 is TGTGCCAGTAGCAAAATTCCGGGACAGGGCTCTGGAAACACCATATATTTT.

The chain joins TRBV7-2 to TRBJ2-2, with 12 bases aligning to TRBD2. From germline, CDR1 is SGHTA and CDR2 FQGNSA. The ends lost 6 bases at V and 6 bases at J; junction bases unmatched: 5. The CDR3 has 15 amino acids. The CDR3 coding sequence is TGTGCCAGCAGACCTCGACTAGCGGGGGCCGGGGAGCTGTTTTTT. Translated: CASRPRLAGAGELFF.